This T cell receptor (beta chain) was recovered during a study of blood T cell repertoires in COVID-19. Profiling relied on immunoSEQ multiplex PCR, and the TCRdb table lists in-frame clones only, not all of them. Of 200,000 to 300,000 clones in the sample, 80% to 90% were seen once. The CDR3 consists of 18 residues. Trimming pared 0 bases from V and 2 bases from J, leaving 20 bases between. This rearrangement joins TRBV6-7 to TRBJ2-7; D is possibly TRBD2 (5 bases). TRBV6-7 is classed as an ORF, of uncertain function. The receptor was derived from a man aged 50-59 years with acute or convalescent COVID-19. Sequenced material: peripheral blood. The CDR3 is CASSYSKSRGPPPYEQYF. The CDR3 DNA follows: TGTGCCAGCAGTTACTCGAAGAGTCGAGGGCCGCCTCCCTACGAGCAGTACTTC.